Below, 12 T cell receptor beta chains from the same sample are listed, as sequenced in a study of neurological immune-mediated disorders (dated by TCRdb to 2018 to 2020). Library construction relied on 5' RACE. These reads were obtained on an Illumina HiSeq 2500. Using fastp trimming at Q25 and MiXCR clonotype assembly, TCRdb reanalyzed the public sequencing data and kept in-frame beta chains. Rows with one shared CDR3 protein collapse into an entry with the most common genes and DNA. The sample table records tens of thousands of distinct CDR3 sequences; about 9.4% of these occur just once. The ten largest account for roughly 2% of the sample. The sequenced sample consisted of PBMCs. The source of these receptors is a man aged 35 to 55 in good health.

In this sample, this clonotype turned up many times. This rearrangement joins TRBV6-5 to TRBJ2-7; 9 bases line up with TRBD2. Looked up from germline, CDR1 is MNHEY and CDR2 is SVGAGI. The CDR3 is 20 amino acids. The V gene end was trimmed by 6 bases and the J gene end by 3 bases; junction bases not matched to a gene: 24. In DNA form, the CDR3 reads TGTGCCAGCAGATCGGGAGCGGGGGGTATCTATCGGGGCGGTTTCTACGAGCAGTACTTC. This sequence encodes CASRSGAGGIYRGGFYEQYF.

There are many counts of this clonotype. This sequence joins TRBV11-2 and TRBJ2-5; the match to TRBD1 covers 8 bases. V lost 5 bases, J lost 4 bases, and 9 bases stayed unmatched. The germline V gene encodes CDR1 SGHAT and CDR2 FQNNGV. This CDR3 is built from 15 residues. CDR3 sequence (DNA): TGTGCCAGCAGCACCCGACAGGGGCGGGGAGAGACCCAGTACTTC. This sequence encodes CASSTRQGRGETQYF.

This clonotype has at least ten counts. The chain employs TRBV20-1 and TRBJ2-1; D gene ambiguous. The CDR3 is 13 amino acids. CDR1 and CDR2 (germline): DFQATT, SNEGSKA (reference sequence). V lost 3 bases and J lost 5, with 11 bases in between. Written as DNA, the CDR3 is TGCAGTGCTAGGAATAGGGCGAACAATGAGCAGTTCTTC. This sequence encodes CSARNRANNEQFF.

In its sample, this clonotype was seen many times. The CDR3 loop is CASNLGGTNYGYTF. CDR3 in DNA: TGTGCCAGCAACCTCGGGGGGACGAACTATGGCTACACCTTC. The rearrangement links TRBV12-3 or TRBV12-4 to TRBJ1-2; a weak D match, TRBD1 (5 bases). V was pared by 7 bases and J by 2 bases, with 14 bases between. The CDR3 length is 14 residues.

This rearrangement joins TRBV20-1 to TRBJ1-5, with D perhaps TRBD1 (6 bases). The length of the CDR3 is 14 residues. Germline values: CDR1 DFQATT, CDR2 SNEGSKA (reference sequence). The ends were cut back, 6 bases at V and 4 bases at J, with 16 bases in the middle. The CDR3 coding sequence is TGCAGTGCGAGGGGGGGGGCCTTTAATCAGCCCCAGCATTTT. Translated: CSARGGAFNQPQHF.

The chain couples TRBV30 to TRBJ1-1, with 7 bases aligning to TRBD1. V shed 5 bases and J 0 bases; nucleotides not matched to a gene: 9. Germline values: CDR1 GTSNPN, CDR2 SVGIG (reference sequence). This CDR3 comprises 15 residues. The CDR3 DNA is TGTGCCTGGGACCGGGACAGCGAGATGAACACTGAAGCTTTCTTT. It specifies CAWDRDSEMNTEAFF.

This clonotype occurred many times. The chain joins TRBV2 to TRBJ2-7; D is ambiguous. V was cut by 7 bases and J by 5 bases, with 12 bases left in between. This CDR3 has 12 amino acids. Germline-derived CDR1 and CDR2 are SNHLY and FYNNEI. Here the CDR3 DNA reads TGTGCCAGCATCGTCCGAAAAAACGAGCAGTACTTC. Its translation is CASIVRKNEQYF. Variable domain in full (rest from reference TRBV2 and TRBJ2-7): EPEVTQTPSHQVTQMGQEVILRCVPISNHLYFYWYRQILGQKVEFLVSFYNNEISEKSEIFDDQFSVERPDGSNFTLKIRSTKLEDSAMYFCASIVRKNEQYFGPGTRLTVT.

This clonotype was detected many times. The genes are TRBV20-1 and TRBJ2-2, with TRBD1 matching 7 bases. The CDR3 spans 13 residues. Germline CDR1 and CDR2: DFQATT and SNEGSKA (reference sequence). Trimming took 5 bases from V and 7 from J; bases not matched to a gene: 7. CDR3 residues: CSAPNYRGGELFF. The CDR3 DNA is TGCAGTGCTCCAAACTACAGGGGCGGGGAGCTGTTTTTT.

There are many counts of this clonotype. The chain is built from TRBV6-5 and TRBJ2-1, with 8 bases aligning to TRBD2. The V gene's germline CDR1 is MNHEY and CDR2 SVGAGI. The CDR3 contains 15 residues. The junction had 8 bases not matched to a gene; V was cut back by 0 bases and J by 10 bases. The DNA of the CDR3 is TGTGCCAGCAGTTACTCTGGCGGGAGGACCCGGGAGCAGTTCTTC. Residues: CASSYSGGRTREQFF.

Ten or more counts support this clonotype. The rearrangement uses TRBV10-3 and TRBJ2-3; 7 nucleotides align to TRBD1. In germline, CDR1 is ENHRY, CDR2 SYGVKD. J gave up 5 bases and V 4 bases, and 15 bases lay outside the gene matches. The CDR3 spans 17 residues. The CDR3 loop is CAISVEGQSLLGDTQYF. CDR3 sequence (DNA): TGTGCCATCAGTGTCGAGGGACAGTCCCTGCTGGGAGATACGCAGTATTTT.

In this sample, this clonotype turned up many times. This sequence joins TRBV5-8 and TRBJ2-7; 8 bases agree with TRBD1. CDR3 length equals 14 residues. The V segment lost 2 bases and the J segment 3 bases; nucleotides outside the gene matches: 4. CDR1 SGHTS and CDR2 YDEGEE come from the germline V gene. CDR3 in DNA: TGTGCCAGCAGCTTCGGACAGGGATACTACGAGCAGTACTTC. Amino acid sequence: CASSFGQGYYEQYF.

This clonotype showed up just a few times. The rearrangement uses TRBV11-2 and TRBJ2-1; 10 bases are shared with TRBD2. Losses at the gene ends were 5 bases for V and 5 bases for J; bases not matched to a gene: 3. Germline V lookup: CDR1 SGHAT, CDR2 FQNNGV. This CDR3 region has 14 residues. The CDR3 DNA follows: TGTGCCAGCAGCGAAACTAGCGGGAACAATGAGCAGTTCTTC. As protein: CASSETSGNNEQFF.